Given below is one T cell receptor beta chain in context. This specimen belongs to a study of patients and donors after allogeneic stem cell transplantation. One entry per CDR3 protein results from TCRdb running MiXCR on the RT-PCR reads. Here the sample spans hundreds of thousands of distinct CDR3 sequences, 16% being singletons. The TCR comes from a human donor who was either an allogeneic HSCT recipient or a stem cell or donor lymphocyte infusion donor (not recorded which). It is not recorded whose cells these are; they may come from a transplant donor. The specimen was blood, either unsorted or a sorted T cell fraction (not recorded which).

The CDR3 DNA sequence: TGTGCCAGCAGCCAAGAACCTCTAGTCGAGGGAACAGGGTATAATTCACCCCTCCACTTT. Translated: CASSQEPLVEGTGYNSPLHF. The genes are TRBV3-1 and TRBJ1-6; a weak D match, TRBD1 (6 bases). Between the trimmed V and J ends, which lost 0 bases and 4 bases, there was a span of 22 bases. The CDR3 sequence is 20 residues long. Germline V gene lookup returns CDR1 LGHDT and CDR2 YNNKEL (reference sequence).